This TCR beta chain was observed in a study of shared clonotypes between healthy human individuals. This CDR3 is 15 amino acids long. Per the germline V gene, CDR1 is ENHRY and CDR2 is SYGVKD. The junction had 8 bases not matched to a gene; V was cut back by 2 bases and J by 7 bases. Study results and limitations: Larger estimated richness was generally seen in naive subsets than in memory subsets.

This clone occurred a few times. The antigen is unknown. TCRdb keeps only in-frame clones here, not all; method: immunoSEQ multiplex PCR. The sample includes hundreds of thousands of clones, about 78% of them seen just once. The sequencing input was memory CD4+ T cells sorted from blood. Documented subset: CD45RA-negative fraction. V is TRBV10-3 and J is TRBJ2-1, with 7 positions matching TRBD2. This clonotype was sampled from a woman in her 30s in good health. The CDR3 DNA reads TGTGCCATCAGTGAGCGTGGGCGGGAGTCGAATGAGCAGTTCTTC. It codes for CAISERGRESNEQFF.